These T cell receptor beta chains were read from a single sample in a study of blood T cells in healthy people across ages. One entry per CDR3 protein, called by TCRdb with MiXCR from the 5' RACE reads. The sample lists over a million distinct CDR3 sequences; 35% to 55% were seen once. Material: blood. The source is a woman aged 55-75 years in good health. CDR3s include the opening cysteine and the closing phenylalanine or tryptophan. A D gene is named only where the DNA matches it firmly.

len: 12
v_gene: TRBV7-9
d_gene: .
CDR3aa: CASSLHREGYTF

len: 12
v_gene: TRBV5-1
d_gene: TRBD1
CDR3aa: CASSWTGHEQYF

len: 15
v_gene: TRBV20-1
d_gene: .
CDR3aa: CSAWGLAASTDTQYF

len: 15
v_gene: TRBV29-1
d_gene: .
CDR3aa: CSVTDNSGLRFEQYF

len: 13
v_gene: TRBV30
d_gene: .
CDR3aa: CAWSVGTANEQFF

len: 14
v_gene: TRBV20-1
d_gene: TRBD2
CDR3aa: CSADRGSPQETQYF

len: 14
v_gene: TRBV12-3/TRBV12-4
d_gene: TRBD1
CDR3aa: CASRTTGGGDTQYF

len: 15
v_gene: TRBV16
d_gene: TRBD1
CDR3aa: CASSQSTGSSYEQFF

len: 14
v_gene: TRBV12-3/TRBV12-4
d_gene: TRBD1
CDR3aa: CASSLRDRFYEQYF

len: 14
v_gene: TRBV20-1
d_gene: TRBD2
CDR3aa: CSAGGGLAGETQYF

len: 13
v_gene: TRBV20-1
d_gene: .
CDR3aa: CSTLIDKYNEQFF

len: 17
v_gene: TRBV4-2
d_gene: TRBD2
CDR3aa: CASSQGLAATAKNIQYF

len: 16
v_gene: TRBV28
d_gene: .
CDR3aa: CASSLSPPAIRMGQFF

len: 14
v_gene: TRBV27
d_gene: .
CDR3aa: CASSPGTYDYEQYF

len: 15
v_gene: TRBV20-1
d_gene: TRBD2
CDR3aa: CSARLSGRVLYEQYF

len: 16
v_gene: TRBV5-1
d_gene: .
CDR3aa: CASRLTGTTPGETQYF

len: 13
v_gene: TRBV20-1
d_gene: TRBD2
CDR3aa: CSASTSVCNEQFF

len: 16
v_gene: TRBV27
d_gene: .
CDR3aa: CASSLFAAPPYNEQFF

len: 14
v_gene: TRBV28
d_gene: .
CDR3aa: CASSLSGGAQTQYF

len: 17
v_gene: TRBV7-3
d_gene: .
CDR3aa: CASSLRPLSVTNNEQFF

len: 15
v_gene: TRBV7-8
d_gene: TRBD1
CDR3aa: CASSLPDRGAYEQYF

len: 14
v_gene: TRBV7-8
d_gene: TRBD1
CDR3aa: CASSPDRAQAPQHF

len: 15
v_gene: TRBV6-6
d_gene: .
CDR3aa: CASSYWGQENQPQHF

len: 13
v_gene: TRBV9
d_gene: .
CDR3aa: CASRETSYNEQFF

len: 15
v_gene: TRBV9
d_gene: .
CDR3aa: CASEVGGASTDTQYF

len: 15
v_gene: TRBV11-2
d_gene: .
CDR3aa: CASSLGASALYEQYF

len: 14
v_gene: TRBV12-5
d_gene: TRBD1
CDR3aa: CASGPGTVTYEQYF

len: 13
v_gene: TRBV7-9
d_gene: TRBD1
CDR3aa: CAAVDRESDEQYF

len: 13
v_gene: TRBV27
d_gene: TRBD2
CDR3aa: CANSPGGKDIQYF

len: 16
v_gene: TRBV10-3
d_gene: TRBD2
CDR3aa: CAISPVAGIGTDTQYF

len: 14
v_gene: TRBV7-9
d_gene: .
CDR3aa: CVSTQGRTYNEQFF

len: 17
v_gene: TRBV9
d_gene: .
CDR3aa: CASSSRPGASGANVLTF

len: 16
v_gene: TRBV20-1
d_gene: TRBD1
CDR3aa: CSAVPGQGGLGETQYF

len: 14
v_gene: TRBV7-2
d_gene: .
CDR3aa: CASSIFSAQETQYF

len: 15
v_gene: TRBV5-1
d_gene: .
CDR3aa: CASTIASPSTDTQYF

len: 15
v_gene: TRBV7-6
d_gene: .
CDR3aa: CASSTDPKAEYGYTF

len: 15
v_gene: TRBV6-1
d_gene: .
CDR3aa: CASSDPKDGNYGYTF

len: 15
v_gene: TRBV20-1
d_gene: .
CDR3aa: CSARDRGAPKNIQYF

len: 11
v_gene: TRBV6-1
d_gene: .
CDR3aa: CASSENNEQFF

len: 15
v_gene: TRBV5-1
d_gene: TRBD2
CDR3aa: CASSLGIAGANEQFF

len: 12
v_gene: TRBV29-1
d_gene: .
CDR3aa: CSVGQVVYGYTF

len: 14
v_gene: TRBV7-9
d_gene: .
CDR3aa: CASSFPGSHNEQFF

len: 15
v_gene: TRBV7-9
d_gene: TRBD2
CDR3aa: CASSRWVAGYNEQFF

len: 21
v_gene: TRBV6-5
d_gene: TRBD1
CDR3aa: CASSYFLPRDRGTFSYNEQFF

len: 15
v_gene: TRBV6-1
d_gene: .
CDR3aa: CASSESRWWTDTQYF

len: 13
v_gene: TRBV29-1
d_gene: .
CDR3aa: CSVGRRGPGELFF

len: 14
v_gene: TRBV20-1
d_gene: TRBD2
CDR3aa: CSARDGGEGETQYF

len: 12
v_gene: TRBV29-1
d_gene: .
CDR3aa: CSVPGRGTEAFF

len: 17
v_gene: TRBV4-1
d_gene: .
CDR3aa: CASSQDDGTRLAGELFF

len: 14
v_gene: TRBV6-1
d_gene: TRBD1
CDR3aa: CASGQGANNQPQHF

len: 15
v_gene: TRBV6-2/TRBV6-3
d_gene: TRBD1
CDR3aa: CASRGPGQANQPQHF

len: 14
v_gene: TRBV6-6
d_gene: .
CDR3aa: CASRTGVSYNEQFF

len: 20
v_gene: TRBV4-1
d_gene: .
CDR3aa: CASSQRVWGAGQSANYGYTF

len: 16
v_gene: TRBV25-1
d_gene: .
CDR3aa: CASSEFVTGSNYGYTF

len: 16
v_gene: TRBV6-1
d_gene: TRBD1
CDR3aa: CASSESRGTGDFEQFF

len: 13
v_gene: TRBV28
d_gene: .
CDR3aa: CASREGHADTQYF

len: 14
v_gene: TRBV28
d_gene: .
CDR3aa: CASSAPGTLYEQYF